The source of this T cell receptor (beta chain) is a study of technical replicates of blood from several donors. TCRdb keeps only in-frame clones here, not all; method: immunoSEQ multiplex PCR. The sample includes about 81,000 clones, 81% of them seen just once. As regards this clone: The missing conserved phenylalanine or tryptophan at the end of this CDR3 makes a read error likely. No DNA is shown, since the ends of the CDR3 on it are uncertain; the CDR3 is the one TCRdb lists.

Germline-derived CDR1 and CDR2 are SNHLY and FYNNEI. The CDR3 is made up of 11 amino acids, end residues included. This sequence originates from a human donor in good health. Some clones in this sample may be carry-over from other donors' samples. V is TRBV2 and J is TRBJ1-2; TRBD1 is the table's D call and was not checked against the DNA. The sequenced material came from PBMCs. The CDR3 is CASSGQSLPML.